The 22 T cell receptor beta chains below were found in one sample sequenced in a study of blood T cell repertoires in COVID-19. This table comes from immunoSEQ multiplex PCR, and its TCRdb copy is limited to in-frame clones, with some not included. The data contain fewer than 450,000 clones, less than 95% of them singletons. The sample taken for sequencing was PBMCs or T cells enriched from blood (not recorded which). The receptors here all came from a man aged 18 to 29 who had recovered from COVID-19.

V usage is TRBV4-1 and J usage is TRBJ2-1; tentative D call: TRBD2 (6 bases). CDR1 is MGHRA and CDR2 is YSYEKL in the germline V gene. The V and J ends lost 1 base and 9 bases respectively, with 10 bases between them. The CDR3 is 13 amino acids. The CDR3 reads CASSQAASAEQFF. For the CDR3, the DNA is TGCGCCAGCAGCCAAGCGGCTAGCGCTGAGCAGTTCTTC.

The chain carries TRBV11-2 and TRBJ1-1; a possible D gene is TRBD1 (5 bases). The CDR3 sequence is 14 residues long. V lost 2 bases and J 4 bases, leaving 11 bases between the germline ends. Germline V gives CDR1 SGHAT, CDR2 FQNNGV. The chain's CDR3 is CASSLKGATTEAFF. CDR3 sequence (DNA): TGTGCCAGCAGCTTAAAAGGGGCAACCACTGAAGCTTTCTTT.

This rearrangement joins TRBV2 to TRBJ1-6; D unresolved. CDR1 and CDR2 (germline): SNHLY, FYNNEI. This CDR3 contains 13 residues. The V gene lost 7 bases and the J gene lost 9 bases, with 13 bases spanning the gap. CDR3 DNA: TGTGCCAGCATTGCCGGGGTAGGTTCACCCCTCCACTTT. Its translation: CASIAGVGSPLHF.

The chain uses TRBV7-6 and TRBJ1-5; 11 bases line up with TRBD1. The CDR3 loop spans 16 amino acids. Germline V gene data show CDR1 as SGHVS and CDR2 as FNYEAQ. J gave up 1 base and V 5 bases, and 4 bases lay outside the gene matches. The CDR3 loop reads CASSPGQGASNQPQHF. The CDR3 nucleotides read TGTGCCAGCAGCCCAGGACAGGGGGCCAGCAATCAGCCCCAGCATTTT.

The V gene is TRBV5-4, the J gene TRBJ1-6; tentatively, D is TRBD1 (6 bases). The germline V gene has CDR1 SGHNT and CDR2 YYREEE (reference sequence). With 3 bases removed from V and 13 bases from J, the gap between germline ends came to 11 bases. This CDR3 is 12 amino acids long. The CDR3 is CASSYRVGPLHF. DNA of the CDR3: TGTGCCAGCAGCTACAGGGTGGGGCCCCTCCACTTT.

The V and J genes are TRBV28 and TRBJ1-5; D gene unclear. Per the germline V gene, CDR1 is MDHEN and CDR2 is SYDVKM. The V end lost 7 bases, the J end lost 7 bases, and 14 bases lay between the germline ends. The CDR3 runs to 13 residues. CDR3 region: CASTFLPGQPQHF. The DNA of the CDR3 is TGTGCCAGCACCTTTCTCCCTGGCCAGCCCCAGCATTTT.

The rearrangement links TRBV28 to TRBJ2-6, with no clear D. CDR3 length equals 13 residues. The germline V gene has CDR1 MDHEN and CDR2 SYDVKM. Trimming removed 6 bases from V and 4 bases from J, with 7 bases in between. The CDR3 reads CASRQTGANVLTF. CDR3 coding DNA: TGTGCCAGCAGACAGACAGGGGCCAACGTCCTGACTTTC.

This chain joins TRBV18 and TRBJ1-1, with a weak D call TRBD1 (5 bases). Trimming took off 4 bases at V and 3 bases at J, with 18 bases between the two ends. The germline gives CDR1 KGHSH, CDR2 LQKENI. The CDR3 contains 16 residues. Written as DNA, the CDR3 is TGTGCCAGCTCACTATCTATTGTGGAGGGGCACACTGAAGCTTTCTTT. It is translated as CASSLSIVEGHTEAFF.

The sample holds a few counts of this clone. The rearrangement uses TRBV6-5 and TRBJ1-2; D ambiguous. Germline CDR1 and CDR2: MNHEY and SVGAGI. The V end lost 2 bases, the J end lost 5 bases, and 9 bases lay between the germline ends. This CDR3 comprises 13 residues. In DNA, the CDR3 is TGTGCCAGCAGTTACGTCAGTATGTATGGCTACACCTTC. This gives the protein CASSYVSMYGYTF.

The chain links TRBV11-3 to TRBJ1-1; D not certain. V lost 8 bases, J lost 5 bases, and 9 bases lay in between. Germline V CDR1 and CDR2: SGHNT, YENEEA. The CDR3 has 11 amino acids. CDR3 sequence: CASRIETEAFF. CDR3 bases: TGTGCCAGCCGTATTGAGACTGAAGCTTTCTTT.

The chain uses TRBV9 and TRBJ2-1; D is undetermined. Germline CDR1 SGDLS, CDR2 YYNGEE. Trimming took off 0 bases at V and 3 bases at J, with 7 bases between the two ends. The CDR3 totals 14 residues. In DNA, the CDR3 is TGTGCCAGCAGCGTAGCTCCCCTCTACAATGAGCAGTTCTTC. Its translation is CASSVAPLYNEQFF.

The CDR3 sequence is CAAAQGPAGNQPQHF. The CDR3 region has the DNA TGTGCCGCCGCCCAGGGCCCCGCGGGCAATCAGCCCCAGCATTTT. V usage is TRBV19 and J usage is TRBJ1-5; tentatively, D is TRBD1 (5 bases). Trimming pared 11 bases from V and 2 bases from J, leaving 19 bases between. CDR1 is LNHDA and CDR2 is SQIVND in the germline V gene (reference sequence). The CDR3 totals 15 residues.

The rearrangement uses TRBV28 and TRBJ1-6, with a weak D call TRBD1 (6 bases). From germline, CDR1 is MDHEN and CDR2 SYDVKM. The CDR3 spans 15 residues. V dropped 1 base and J dropped 7 bases, with 11 bases sitting between them. This chain's CDR3 is CASSLFQGKNSPLHF. CDR3 in DNA: TGTGCCAGCAGTTTATTCCAGGGGAAGAATTCACCCCTCCACTTT.

The rearrangement joins TRBV3-1 (or the pseudogene TRBV3-2) to TRBJ1-2, with D tentatively TRBD1 (5 bases). CDR3 size: 14 residues. CDR1 and CDR2 from the germline V gene are LGHDT and YNNKEL (reference sequence). Trimming removed 2 bases from V and 4 bases from J, with 11 bases in between. CDR3 region: CASSQTGGSYGYTF. For the CDR3, the DNA is TGTGCCAGCAGCCAAACGGGGGGGAGCTATGGCTACACCTTC.

Comment on this clone: It is unclear where the CDR3 begins or ends on the DNA, so no DNA is shown, and the CDR3 is as TCRdb lists it. The rearrangement joins TRBV28 to TRBJ1-1; the DNA was not used to check the table's D call, TRBD1. CDR1 MDHEN and CDR2 SYDVKM come from the germline V gene. The CDR3 spans 16 amino acids, including both terminal residues. This CDR3 is CASSLVFGSGQGRAFF.

The V call is TRBV30, the J call TRBJ1-1, with D unclear. The V and J ends lost 2 bases and 1 base respectively, with 8 bases between them. This CDR3 is 13 amino acids long. Germline V gives CDR1 GTSNPN, CDR2 SVGIG (reference sequence). CDR3 bases: TGTGCCTGGAGTCGTCGGGAGAACACTGAAGCTTTCTTT. This encodes CAWSRRENTEAFF.

The rearrangement joins TRBV21-1 to TRBJ1-1. TRBV21-1 is classified as a pseudogene. The CDR3 consists of 15 residues. The CDR3 DNA is TGTGCCAGCAGCAGCTTCAGGGAGGGGAGCACTGAAGCTTTCTTT. As protein: CASSSFREGSTEAFF.

As to this clone: This sample includes further DNA sequences coding for the same CDR3. This chain links TRBV5-1 with TRBJ1-4, with D perhaps TRBD1 (6 bases). The CDR3 has 14 amino acids. The V end lost 0 bases, the J end lost 7 bases, and 10 bases lay between the germline ends. Germline assignment: CDR1 SGHRS and CDR2 YFSETQ. DNA for the CDR3: TGCGCCAGCAGCTTGGAACAGGGCGGTGAAAAACTGTTTTTT. Amino acids: CASSLEQGGEKLFF.

The table lists this clone with a count of one. The chain combines TRBV19 with TRBJ1-1; a weak D match, TRBD1 (5 bases). The V gene lost 6 bases and the J gene lost 0 bases, with 11 bases spanning the gap. The CDR3 consists of 14 residues. Per germline, CDR1 LNHDA and CDR2 SQIVND (reference sequence). The CDR3 nucleotides are TGTGCCAGTAGACGACAGAGCATGAACACTGAAGCTTTCTTT. It is translated as CASRRQSMNTEAFF. Supplemented by reference TRBV19 and TRBJ1-1, the full variable domain reads DGGITQSPKYLFRKEGQNVTLSCEQNLNHDAMYWYRQDPGQGLRLIYYSQIVNDFQKGDIAEGYSVSREKKESFPLTVTSAQKNPTAFYLCASRRQSMNTEAFFGQGTRLTVV.

The gene calls are TRBV27 and TRBJ2-7, with TRBD1 matching over 8 bases. This CDR3 has 13 amino acids. J was trimmed by 6 bases and V by 4 bases; bases with no gene match: 5. Germline V CDR1 and CDR2: MNHEY, SMNVEV (reference sequence). The CDR3 nucleotides are TGTGCCAGCAGTTCGGGACAGGTGTTCGAGCAGTACTTC. Translating it yields CASSSGQVFEQYF.

The gene calls are TRBV10-1 and TRBJ1-3; the match to TRBD1 covers 10 bases. The germline V gene encodes CDR1 WNHNN and CDR2 SYGVQD (reference sequence). This CDR3 is built from 15 residues. Trimming took 5 bases from V and 0 from J; bases not matched to a gene: 1. CDR3 region: CASSRDRGSGNTIYF. DNA of the CDR3: TGCGCCAGCAGTCGGGACAGGGGCTCTGGAAACACCATATATTTT.

The J gene is TRBJ2-3, the V gene TRBV11-3; D possibly corresponds to TRBD1 (6 bases). Trimming removed 4 bases at V and 6 bases at J, with 17 bases between. The CDR3 has 15 amino acids. The germline V gene has CDR1 SGHNT and CDR2 YENEEA. In DNA form, the CDR3 reads TGTGCCAGCAGCTATCGGGACACCGCAGGTGATACGCAGTATTTT. It yields the protein CASSYRDTAGDTQYF.